This passage covers 5 T cell receptor beta chains from one sample sequenced in a study of OX40 agonist ivuxolimab in advanced cancers. Libraries were prepared by immunoSEQ multiplex PCR; TCRdb keeps only in-frame clonotypes and omits some of them. The table has around 80,000 clones, around 82% seen once. Material: CD4+ or CD8+ T cells sorted from blood, obtained in a trial of the OX40 agonist ivuxolimab. These receptors originate from an adult with an advanced solid tumor such as melanoma, head and neck, liver or kidney cancer.

The chain joins TRBV27 to TRBJ2-3; D not certain. The germline CDR1 and CDR2 sequences are MNHEY and SMNVEV (reference sequence). There are 14 residues in the CDR3. V shed 3 bases and J shed 2 bases, with 9 bases lying between them. The CDR3 sequence is CASSFLGFTDTQYF. The CDR3 DNA reads as TGTGCCAGCAGTTTCCTGGGATTCACAGATACGCAGTATTTT.

The rearrangement links TRBV28 to TRBJ2-7, with 10 bases identical to TRBD1. The V gene end was trimmed by 5 bases and the J gene end by 6 bases; junction bases not matched to a gene: 7. Germline CDR1 MDHEN, CDR2 SYDVKM. This CDR3 spans 14 amino acids. The DNA for the CDR3 is TGTGCCAGCAGTACGGGGACAGGGGTAAGCGAGCAGTACTTC. Its translation: CASSTGTGVSEQYF.

The chain uses TRBV7-2 and TRBJ2-3; 7 nucleotides line up with TRBD2. The V gene end was trimmed by 5 bases and the J gene end by 6 bases; junction bases not matched to a gene: 17. The CDR3 contains 17 residues. Per the germline V gene, CDR1 is SGHTA and CDR2 is FQGNSA. In nucleotides, the CDR3 is TGTGCCAGCAGCGCCCGGACTAGTAAACCCGTCTTCGATACGCAGTATTTT. It translates to CASSARTSKPVFDTQYF.

A few counts support this clone. The V call is TRBV9, the J call TRBJ2-5; 10 positions match TRBD1. Germline CDR1 reads SGDLS; CDR2 reads YYNGEE. The CDR3 is 16 residues long. J was trimmed by 0 bases and V by 4 bases; bases with no gene match: 6. Written as DNA, the CDR3 is TGTGCCAGCAGCCCGACAGGGGGCTACTACCAAGAGACCCAGTACTTC. This gives the protein CASSPTGGYYQETQYF.

The chain links TRBV7-8 to TRBJ1-4; D gene ambiguous. With 1 base removed from V and 6 bases from J, the gap between germline ends came to 9 bases. The CDR3 loop spans 14 amino acids. Germline assignment: CDR1 SGHVS and CDR2 FQNEAQ. This chain's CDR3 is CASSLGGVDEKLFF. The DNA of the CDR3 is TGTGCCAGCAGCTTAGGCGGGGTTGATGAAAAACTGTTTTTT.